This T cell receptor (beta chain) was profiled in a study of Graves' ophthalmopathy and Graves' hyperthyroidism. Study-level points and caveats: In blood appeared most of the expanded thyroid clonotypes whose frequency exceeded 0.001.

The authors amplified TCR beta CDR3 regions from RNA transcripts. Amplification began with first-round RT-PCR using HTBI primers, then second-round multiplex PCR was performed. MiXCR, run by TCRdb on the multiplex PCR reads, gives a single entry per CDR3 protein. The sample holds hundreds of thousands of distinct CDR3 sequences; under 25% are singletons and the top ten take roughly 3.2%. As concerns this clonotype: Its antigen is not known.

The germline V gene has CDR1 SNHLY and CDR2 FYNNEI. The CDR3 runs 14 residues. V trimming: 4 bases; J trimming: 9 bases; junction bases outside the gene matches: 5. V and J are TRBV2 and TRBJ2-2; TRBD2 aligns across 10 bases. Sequencing used peripheral blood. The receptor's source is a woman aged 18-29 years with stable Graves' hyperthyroidism. The CDR3 region has the DNA TGTGCCAGCAGTGTGCTAGCGGGAGATTGGGAGCTGTTTTTT. It translates to CASSVLAGDWELFF. Based on the CDR3 plus reference TRBV2 and TRBJ2-2, the full variable domain is EPEVTQTPSHQVTQMGQEVILRCVPISNHLYFYWYRQILGQKVEFLVSFYNNEISEKSEIFDDQFSVERPDGSNFTLKIRSTKLEDSAMYFCASSVLAGDWELFFGEGSRLTVL.